This T cell receptor beta chain was profiled in a study of blood T cell repertoires in COVID-19. Looked up from germline, CDR1 is SGHNT and CDR2 is YYREEE (reference sequence). V was pared by 4 bases and J by 6 bases, with 9 bases of the junction left unmatched. The length of the CDR3 is 15 residues. The authors' processing: Amplifying reference gene primers gave estimates of nucleated cell counts. Data came from immunoSEQ multiplex PCR; TCRdb stores just in-frame clones and leaves some out. V and J calls and clone size are as listed in that table; D and trimming were resolved from the DNA. The sample includes under 200,000 clones, 70% to 90% of them seen just once.

The sample taken for sequencing was peripheral blood. The receptor comes from a woman older than 75 with acute or convalescent COVID-19. This chain joins TRBV5-4 and TRBJ2-2; 7 bases are shared with TRBD2. The CDR3 is CASSLGREGAGELFF. In DNA form, the CDR3 reads TGTGCCAGCAGCCTTGGAAGGGAGGGTGCCGGGGAGCTGTTTTTT.